These T cell receptor beta chains were read from a single sample in a study of blood T cell repertoires in COVID-19. Profiled with immunoSEQ multiplex PCR; TCRdb holds only in-frame clones, not every one. Of over 85,000 clones in the sample, approximately 89% were seen once. Sequenced input: peripheral blood. These receptors came from a human donor with active COVID-19. The donor label of this sample is uncertain. The CDR3 runs from the conserved cysteine through the conserved F or W. Each record gives: D gene, clone size, J gene, V gene, CDR3 protein, CDR3 DNA. D genes are given only for firm matches. Clone sizes are given selectively: once, few, many, or a class where the clone is expanded.

NA once TRBJ1-1 TRBV11-2 CASSFPRYRNTEAFF TGTGCCAGCAGCTTTCCCCGATACAGGAACACTGAAGCTTTCTTT
TRBD1 NA TRBJ1-2 TRBV6-6 CASSYRTGPDYGYTF TGTGCCAGCAGTTACAGGACAGGGCCGGACTATGGCTACACCTTC
TRBD2 NA TRBJ2-7 TRBV3-1/TRBV3-2 CASSQVGGPGTSYEQYF TGTGCCAGCAGCCAAGTGGGAGGACCCGGGACTAGCTACGAGCAGTACTTC
NA NA TRBJ1-6 TRBV27 CASSLVWRTDAYNSPLHF TGTGCCAGCAGTTTAGTATGGCGGACAGACGCCTATAATTCACCCCTCCACTTT
NA NA TRBJ2-2 TRBV6-5 CASSYLGGAGELFF TGTGCCAGCAGTTATTTGGGAGGCGCCGGGGAGCTGTTTTTT
NA NA TRBJ1-4 TRBV28 CASSLPTGGGEKLFF TGTGCCAGCAGTTTACCGACAGGTGGAGGTGAAAAACTGTTTTTT
TRBD1 NA TRBJ1-1 TRBV19 CASSIPSSDRATEAFF TGTGCCAGTAGTATACCCTCCTCGGACAGGGCCACTGAAGCTTTCTTT
NA NA TRBJ2-2 TRBV5-1 CASSLQGGESGELFF TGCGCCAGCAGCTTGCAGGGGGGCGAGAGCGGGGAGCTGTTTTTT
NA NA TRBJ1-1 TRBV7-9 CASSPEDGGLGTEAFF TGTGCCAGCAGCCCTGAGGACGGGGGACTTGGGACTGAAGCTTTCTTT
NA once TRBJ1-4 TRBV5-6 CASSLEGRLLATNEKLFF TGTGCCAGCAGCTTGGAGGGCAGACTACTGGCAACTAATGAAAAACTGTTTTTT
TRBD2 NA TRBJ2-1 TRBV9 CASSVEGSGGALVINEQFF TGTGCCAGCAGCGTAGAAGGTAGCGGGGGGGCCTTGGTTATCAATGAGCAGTTCTTC
NA once TRBJ1-2 TRBV19 CASSILSGGYTF TGTGCCAGTAGTATTCTCTCCGGTGGCTACACCTTC
TRBD1 NA TRBJ2-5 TRBV4-1 CASSHVGQGETQYF TGCGCCAGCAGCCATGTTGGACAGGGAGAGACCCAGTACTTC
TRBD1 once TRBJ2-5 TRBV7-3 CASSLLGQGPETQYF TGTGCCAGCAGCCTCCTCGGACAGGGCCCAGAGACCCAGTACTTC
TRBD1 NA TRBJ2-1 TRBV6-5 CASSSRDRGRREQFF TGTGCCAGCAGTTCCCGGGACAGGGGGCGGAGAGAGCAGTTCTTC
NA NA TRBJ1-4 TRBV7-2 CASSLSPQATNEKLFF TGTGCCAGCAGCTTAAGTCCCCAGGCAACAAACGAAAAACTGTTTTTT
NA NA TRBJ1-5 TRBV6-2/TRBV6-3 CASSPMAEASNQPQHF TGTGCCAGCAGCCCCATGGCGGAAGCTAGCAATCAGCCCCAGCATTTT
NA NA TRBJ1-2 TRBV6-2/TRBV6-3 CASSLSGGYTF TGTGCCAGCAGTCTATCGGGGGGCTACACCTTC
NA NA TRBJ2-7 TRBV19 CASSRTGHLYEQYF TGTGCCAGTAGTAGAACGGGACACCTCTACGAGCAGTACTTC
NA NA TRBJ1-6 TRBV19 CASSKGQALTRNSPLHF TGTGCCAGTAGTAAGGGGCAGGCACTGACGCGAAATTCACCCCTCCACTTT
TRBD2 once TRBJ2-5 TRBV3-1/TRBV3-2 CASSHRPGGGGAVETQYF TGTGCCAGCAGCCACCGTCCGGGGGGCGGGGGGGCAGTCGAGACCCAGTACTTC
NA NA TRBJ2-7 TRBV19 CASSIGGVIYEQYF TGTGCCAGTAGTATAGGGGGAGTAATCTACGAGCAGTACTTC
NA NA TRBJ2-3 TRBV7-9 CASSLGPNRVFTDTQYF TGTGCCAGCAGCTTGGGTCCCAACAGGGTCTTCACAGATACGCAGTATTTT
NA NA TRBJ2-7 TRBV2 CASRQGFYEQYF TGTGCCAGCAGACAGGGTTTTTACGAGCAGTACTTC
NA NA TRBJ1-3 TRBV13 CASSLDPTRRNTIYF TGTGCCAGCAGCTTAGATCCCACTCGAAGAAACACCATATATTTT
NA once TRBJ2-2 TRBV24-1 CATLEPGELFF TGTGCCACCCTGGAGCCCGGGGAGCTGTTTTTT
TRBD1 NA TRBJ1-2 TRBV6-5 CASSLATGWGSGYTF TGTGCCAGCAGTTTGGCGACAGGGTGGGGGTCTGGCTACACCTTC
NA NA TRBJ2-7 TRBV11-2 CASSELRSYEQYF TGTGCCAGCAGCGAACTACGATCCTACGAGCAGTACTTC
NA NA TRBJ1-1 TRBV2 CASSESYGFNTEAFF TGTGCCAGCAGTGAATCGTACGGGTTTAACACTGAAGCTTTCTTT
NA NA TRBJ2-3 TRBV10-2 CASSEPPTRGSTDTQYF TGCGCCAGCAGTGAGCCCCCTACCCGGGGAAGCACAGATACGCAGTATTTT
TRBD1 NA TRBJ2-3 TRBV9 CASSSGQGTDTQYF TGTGCCAGCAGCTCGGGACAGGGAACAGATACGCAGTATTTT
NA NA TRBJ1-3 TRBV7-6 CASSLAVNGLVAARSGNTIYF TGTGCCAGCAGCTTAGCGGTTAACGGACTTGTGGCAGCCCGGTCTGGAAACACCATATATTTT
NA NA TRBJ2-7 TRBV19 CASRDLLGAYEQYF TGTGCCAGTAGAGATCTGTTAGGGGCCTACGAGCAGTACTTC
NA NA TRBJ2-1 TRBV7-3 CASSRGAEQFF TGTGCCAGCAGCCGGGGGGCTGAGCAGTTCTTC
TRBD2 NA TRBJ2-1 TRBV4-3 CASSQEQAGGYNEQFF TGCGCCAGCAGCCAAGAGCAAGCGGGGGGTTACAATGAGCAGTTCTTC
TRBD1 NA TRBJ2-7 TRBV7-9 CASSAPPGTGDLEQYF TGTGCCAGCAGTGCGCCTCCCGGGACAGGGGATCTCGAGCAGTACTTC
NA NA TRBJ1-1 TRBV5-1 CASSSDSGGVRNRLKPNTEAFF TGCGCCAGCAGCTCTGACAGCGGGGGGGTCAGGAACCGTTTGAAGCCGAACACTGAAGCTTTCTTT
NA NA TRBJ2-1 TRBV10-3 CAIRETHPGDEQFF TGTGCCATCAGGGAGACCCATCCAGGGGATGAGCAGTTCTTC
NA NA TRBJ2-7 TRBV5-1 CASSLPTTTYEQYF TGCGCCAGCAGCCTCCCGACAACAACCTACGAGCAGTACTTC
TRBD2 NA TRBJ2-7 TRBV2 CASSARTSGVYEQYF TGTGCCAGCAGTGCCCGGACTAGCGGGGTCTACGAGCAGTACTTC
NA few TRBJ1-2 TRBV6-5 CASSPTGPRSGYTF TGTGCCAGCAGTCCGACAGGCCCCCGGTCTGGCTACACCTTC
TRBD2 NA TRBJ2-7 TRBV2 CASGGVFSYEQYF TGTGCCAGCGGGGGGGTCTTCTCCTACGAGCAGTACTTC
TRBD2 NA TRBJ2-7 TRBV5-1 CASSLATGAAGGREQYF TGCGCCAGCAGCTTGGCGACGGGGGCCGCGGGGGGCCGCGAGCAGTACTTC
TRBD1 NA TRBJ2-1 TRBV6-1 CASSEARQGEFF TGTGCCAGCAGTGAGGCTCGACAGGGGGAGTTCTTC
NA NA TRBJ2-5 TRBV5-6 CASSRDLLQETQYF TGTGCCAGCAGCAGGGACTTGCTGCAAGAGACCCAGTACTTC
NA NA TRBJ2-2 TRBV6-4 CASSDPTATGELFF TGTGCCAGCAGTGACCCGACAGCCACCGGGGAGCTGTTTTTT
NA NA TRBJ1-3 TRBV4-3 CASSQLSGLAGNTIYF TGCGCCAGCAGCCAGTTGTCGGGGTTAGCTGGAAACACCATATATTTT
TRBD2 NA TRBJ2-1 TRBV4-2 CASSQVNGGAGNEQFF TGTGCCAGCAGCCAAGTAAACGGGGGGGCCGGCAATGAGCAGTTCTTC
NA once TRBJ1-6 TRBV13 CASSPAGWDSPLHF TGTGCCAGCAGCCCAGCAGGGTGGGATTCACCCCTCCACTTT
NA NA TRBJ1-1 TRBV2 CASILRAGRGTEAFF TGTGCCAGCATACTCAGGGCGGGGCGGGGCACTGAAGCTTTCTTT
NA NA TRBJ1-1 TRBV9 CASSVEVATEAFF TGTGCCAGCAGCGTAGAAGTGGCCACTGAAGCTTTCTTT
NA NA TRBJ2-2 TRBV15 CATENRDPIGELFF TGTGCCACGGAAAACAGGGATCCCATCGGGGAGCTGTTTTTT
TRBD1 NA TRBJ1-2 TRBV9 CASSVGGDRTNYGYTF TGTGCCAGCAGCGTAGGTGGGGACAGGACTAACTATGGCTACACCTTC
NA NA TRBJ2-7 TRBV19 CASSFTRTGEYEQYF TGTGCCAGTAGTTTCACTCGAACCGGGGAATACGAGCAGTACTTC
TRBD1 NA TRBJ1-4 TRBV7-9 CASSPILTGGNEKLFF TGTGCCAGCAGCCCGATTTTGACAGGGGGAAATGAAAAACTGTTTTTT
TRBD2 NA TRBJ2-4 TRBV5-1 CASSLERGRSAKNIQYF TGCGCCAGCAGCTTGGAGCGGGGGCGTTCAGCCAAAAACATTCAGTACTTC
NA few TRBJ2-3 TRBV7-2 CASSPSTTQYF TGTGCCAGCAGCCCGAGTACTACGCAGTATTTT
NA NA TRBJ1-1 TRBV6-5 CASSPTGTEAFF TGTGCCAGCAGTCCTACGGGTACTGAAGCTTTCTTT
TRBD2 once TRBJ2-1 TRBV9 CASSVGTSGDYNEQFF TGTGCCAGCAGCGTCGGGACTAGCGGGGATTACAATGAGCAGTTCTTC
TRBD2 NA TRBJ2-5 TRBV3-1/TRBV3-2 CASSQTGGALETQYF TGTGCCAGCAGCCAGACGGGGGGGGCCTTAGAGACCCAGTACTTC